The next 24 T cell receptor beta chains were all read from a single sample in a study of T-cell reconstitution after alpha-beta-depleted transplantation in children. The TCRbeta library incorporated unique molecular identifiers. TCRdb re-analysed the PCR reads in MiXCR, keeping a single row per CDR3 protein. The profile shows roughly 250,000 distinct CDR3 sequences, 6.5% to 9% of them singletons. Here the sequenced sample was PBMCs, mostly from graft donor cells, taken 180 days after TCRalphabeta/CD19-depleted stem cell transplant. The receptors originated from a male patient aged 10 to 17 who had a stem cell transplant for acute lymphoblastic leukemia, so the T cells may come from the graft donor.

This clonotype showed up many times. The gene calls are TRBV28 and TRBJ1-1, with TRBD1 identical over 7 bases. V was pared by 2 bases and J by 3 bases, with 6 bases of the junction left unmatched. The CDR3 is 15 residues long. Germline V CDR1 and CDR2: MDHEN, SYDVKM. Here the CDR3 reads CASSLNGQAHTEAFF. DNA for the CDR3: TGTGCCAGCAGTTTAAACGGACAGGCCCACACTGAAGCTTTCTTT.

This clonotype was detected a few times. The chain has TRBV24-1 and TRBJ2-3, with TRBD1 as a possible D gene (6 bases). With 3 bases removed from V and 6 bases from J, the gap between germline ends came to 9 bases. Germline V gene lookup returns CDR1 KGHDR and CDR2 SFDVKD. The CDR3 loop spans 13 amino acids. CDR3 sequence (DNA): TGTGCCACCAGTGATCGGACAGTCGATACGCAGTATTTT. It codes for CATSDRTVDTQYF.

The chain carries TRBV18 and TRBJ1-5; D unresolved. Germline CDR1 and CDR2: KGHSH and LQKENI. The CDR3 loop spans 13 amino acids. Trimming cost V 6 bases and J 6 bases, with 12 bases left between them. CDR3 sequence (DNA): TGTGCCAGCTCGCCCGGGGAGGGTCAGCCCCAGCATTTT. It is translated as CASSPGEGQPQHF.

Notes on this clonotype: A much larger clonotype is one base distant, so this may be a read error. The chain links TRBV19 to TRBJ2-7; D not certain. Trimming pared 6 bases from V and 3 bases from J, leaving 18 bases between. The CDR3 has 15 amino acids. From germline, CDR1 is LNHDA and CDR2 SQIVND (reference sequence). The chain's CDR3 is CASSTSRHSFYEQYF. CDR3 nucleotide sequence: TGTGCCAGTAGCACGTCCCGGCACAGCTTCTACGAGCAGTACTTC.

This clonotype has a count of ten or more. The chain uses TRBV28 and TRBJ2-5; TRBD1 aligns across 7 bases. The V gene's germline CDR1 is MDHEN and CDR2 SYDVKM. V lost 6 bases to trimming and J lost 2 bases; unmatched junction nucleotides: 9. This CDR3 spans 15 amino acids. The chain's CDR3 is CASSQKGGRQETQYF. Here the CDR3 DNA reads TGTGCCAGCAGCCAGAAAGGGGGCAGGCAAGAGACCCAGTACTTC.

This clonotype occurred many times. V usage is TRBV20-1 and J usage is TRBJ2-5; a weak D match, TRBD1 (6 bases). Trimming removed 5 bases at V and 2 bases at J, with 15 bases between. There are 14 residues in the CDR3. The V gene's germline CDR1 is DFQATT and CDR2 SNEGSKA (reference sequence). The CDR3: CSAPDLRGQETQYF. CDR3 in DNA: TGCAGTGCTCCTGACCTCAGGGGACAAGAGACCCAGTACTTC.

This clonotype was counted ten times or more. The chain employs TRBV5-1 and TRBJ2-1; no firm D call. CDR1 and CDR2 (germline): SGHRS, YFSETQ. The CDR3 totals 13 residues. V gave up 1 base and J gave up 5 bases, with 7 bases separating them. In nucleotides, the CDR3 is TGCGCCAGCAGCTTGCCTACTCACAATGAGCAGTTCTTC. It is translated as CASSLPTHNEQFF.

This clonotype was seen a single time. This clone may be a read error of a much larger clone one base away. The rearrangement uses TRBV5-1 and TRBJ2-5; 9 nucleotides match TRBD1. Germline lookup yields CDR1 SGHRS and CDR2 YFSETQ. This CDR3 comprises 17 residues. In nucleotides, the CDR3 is TGCGCCAGCGGCTTAGGTGGCCTGGGACAGGGACAAGAGACCCAGTACTTC. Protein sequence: CASGLGGLGQGQETQYF. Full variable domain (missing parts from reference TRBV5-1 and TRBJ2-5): KAGVTQTPRYLIKTRGQQVTLSCSPISGHRSVSWYQQTPGQGLQFLFEYFSETQRNKGNFPGRFSGRQFSNSRSEMNVSTLELGDSALYLCASGLGGLGQGQETQYFGPGTRLLVL.

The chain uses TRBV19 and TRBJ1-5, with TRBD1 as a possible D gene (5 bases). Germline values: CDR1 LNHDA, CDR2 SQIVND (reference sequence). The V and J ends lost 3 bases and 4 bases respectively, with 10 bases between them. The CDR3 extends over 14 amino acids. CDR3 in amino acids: CASSIIGGNQPQHF. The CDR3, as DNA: TGTGCCAGTAGTATTATTGGGGGAAATCAGCCCCAGCATTTT.

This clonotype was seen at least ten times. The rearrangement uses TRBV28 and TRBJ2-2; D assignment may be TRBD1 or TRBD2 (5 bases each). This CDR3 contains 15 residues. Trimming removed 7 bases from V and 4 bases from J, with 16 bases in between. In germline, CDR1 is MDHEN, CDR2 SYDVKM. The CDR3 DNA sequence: TGTGCCAGCACTACCTTTCTGGGGACCACCGGGGAGCTGTTTTTT. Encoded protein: CASTTFLGTTGELFF.

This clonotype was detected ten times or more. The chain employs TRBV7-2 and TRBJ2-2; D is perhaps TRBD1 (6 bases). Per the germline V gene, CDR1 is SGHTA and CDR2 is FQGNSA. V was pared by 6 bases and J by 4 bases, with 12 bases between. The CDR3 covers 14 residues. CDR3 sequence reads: CASRPRGFTGELFF. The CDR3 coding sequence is TGTGCCAGCAGGCCTAGGGGGTTCACCGGGGAGCTGTTTTTT.

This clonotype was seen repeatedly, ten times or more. CDR3: CASTKTGGIWETQYF. The CDR3 region has the DNA TGTGCCAGCACCAAGACAGGGGGGATCTGGGAGACCCAGTACTTC. The chain links TRBV2 to TRBJ2-5, with 9 bases aligning to TRBD1. V was pared by 7 bases and J by 5 bases, with 11 bases of the junction left unmatched. There are 15 residues in the CDR3. Germline lookup yields CDR1 SNHLY and CDR2 FYNNEI.

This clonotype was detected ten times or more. The CDR3 nucleotides read TGTGCCAGCAGCAGGGGGGGCTACCAAGAGACCCAGTACTTC. Amino acids: CASSRGGYQETQYF. The chain employs TRBV7-2 and TRBJ2-5, with a weak D call TRBD2 (7 bases). V lost 5 bases, J lost 0 bases, and 10 bases lay in between. Germline CDR1 is SGHTA and CDR2 is FQGNSA. The CDR3 sequence is 14 residues long.

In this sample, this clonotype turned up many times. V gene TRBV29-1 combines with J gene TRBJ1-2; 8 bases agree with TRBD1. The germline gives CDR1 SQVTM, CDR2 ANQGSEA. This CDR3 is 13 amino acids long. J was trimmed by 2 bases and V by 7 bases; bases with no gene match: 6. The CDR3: CSAGQGGNYGYTF. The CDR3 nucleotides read TGCAGCGCTGGACAGGGTGGGAACTATGGCTACACCTTC.

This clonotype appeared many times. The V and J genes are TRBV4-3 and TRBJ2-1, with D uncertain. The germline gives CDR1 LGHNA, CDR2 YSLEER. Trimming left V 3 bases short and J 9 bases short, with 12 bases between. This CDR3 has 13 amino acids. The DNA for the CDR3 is TGCGCCAGCAGCCAGTTTGGATTTGGTGAGCAGTTCTTC. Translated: CASSQFGFGEQFF.

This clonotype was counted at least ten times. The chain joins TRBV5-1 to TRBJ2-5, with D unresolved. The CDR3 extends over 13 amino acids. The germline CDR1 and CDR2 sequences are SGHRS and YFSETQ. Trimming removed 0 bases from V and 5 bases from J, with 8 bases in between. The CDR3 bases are TGCGCCAGCAGCTTGGTGTCCTGGGAGACCCAGTACTTC. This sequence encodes CASSLVSWETQYF.

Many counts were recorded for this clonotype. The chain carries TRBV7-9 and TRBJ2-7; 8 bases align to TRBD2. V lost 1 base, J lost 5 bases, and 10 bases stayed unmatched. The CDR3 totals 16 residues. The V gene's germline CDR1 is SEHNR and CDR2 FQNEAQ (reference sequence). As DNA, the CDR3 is TGTGCCAGCAGCTTAGAGGAAGGGACTAGAAGCAACGAGCAGTACTTC. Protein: CASSLEEGTRSNEQYF.

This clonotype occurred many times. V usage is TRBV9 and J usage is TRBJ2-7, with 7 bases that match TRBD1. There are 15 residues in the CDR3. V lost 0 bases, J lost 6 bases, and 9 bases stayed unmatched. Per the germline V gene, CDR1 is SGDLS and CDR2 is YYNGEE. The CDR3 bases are TGTGCCAGCAGCGTAGGGGGACAGCCTTGGGGCGAGCAGTACTTC. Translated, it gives CASSVGGQPWGEQYF.

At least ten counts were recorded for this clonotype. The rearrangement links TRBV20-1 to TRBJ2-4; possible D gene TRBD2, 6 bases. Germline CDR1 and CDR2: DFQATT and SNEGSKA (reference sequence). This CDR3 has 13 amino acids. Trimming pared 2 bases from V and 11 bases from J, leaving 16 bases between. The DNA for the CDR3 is TGCAGTGCTAGACCCGGGACGGGAGCGGTTCAGTACTTC. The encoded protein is CSARPGTGAVQYF.

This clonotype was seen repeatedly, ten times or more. The CDR3 is CASSKTGGNEQFF. CDR3 sequence (DNA): TGCGCCAGCAGCAAAACAGGGGGCAATGAGCAGTTCTTC. The chain couples TRBV5-1 to TRBJ2-1; 8 nucleotides align to TRBD1. CDR3 length: 13 residues. The V gene's germline CDR1 is SGHRS and CDR2 YFSETQ. V shed 4 bases, J shed 6 bases, and the junction held 3 bases outside the gene matches.

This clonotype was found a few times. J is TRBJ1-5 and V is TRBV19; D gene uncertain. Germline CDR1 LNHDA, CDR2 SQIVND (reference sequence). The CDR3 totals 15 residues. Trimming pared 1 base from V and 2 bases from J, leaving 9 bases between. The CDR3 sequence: CASSIVGSGNQPQHF. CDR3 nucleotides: TGTGCCAGTAGTATAGTTGGCAGCGGCAATCAGCCCCAGCATTTT.

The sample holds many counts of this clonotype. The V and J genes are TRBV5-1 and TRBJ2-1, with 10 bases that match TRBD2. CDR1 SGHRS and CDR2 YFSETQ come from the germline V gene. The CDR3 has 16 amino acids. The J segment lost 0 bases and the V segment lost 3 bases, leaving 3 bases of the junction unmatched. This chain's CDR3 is CASSSLAGGSYNEQFF. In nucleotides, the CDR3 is TGCGCCAGCAGCTCCTTAGCGGGAGGCTCCTACAATGAGCAGTTCTTC.

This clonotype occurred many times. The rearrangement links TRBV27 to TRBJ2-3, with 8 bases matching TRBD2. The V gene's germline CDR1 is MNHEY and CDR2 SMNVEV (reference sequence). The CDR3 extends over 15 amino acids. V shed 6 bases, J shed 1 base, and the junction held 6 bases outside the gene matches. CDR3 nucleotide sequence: TGTGCCAGCAGCACTGGACTAGCAGGCACAGATACGCAGTATTTT. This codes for CASSTGLAGTDTQYF.

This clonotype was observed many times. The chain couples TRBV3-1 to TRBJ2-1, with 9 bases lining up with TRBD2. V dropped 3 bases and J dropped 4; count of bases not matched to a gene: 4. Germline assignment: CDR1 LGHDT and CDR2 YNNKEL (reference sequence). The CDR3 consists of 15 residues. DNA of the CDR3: TGTGCCAGCAGCCACCCGGGACTAGCATACAATGAGCAGTTCTTC. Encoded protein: CASSHPGLAYNEQFF.